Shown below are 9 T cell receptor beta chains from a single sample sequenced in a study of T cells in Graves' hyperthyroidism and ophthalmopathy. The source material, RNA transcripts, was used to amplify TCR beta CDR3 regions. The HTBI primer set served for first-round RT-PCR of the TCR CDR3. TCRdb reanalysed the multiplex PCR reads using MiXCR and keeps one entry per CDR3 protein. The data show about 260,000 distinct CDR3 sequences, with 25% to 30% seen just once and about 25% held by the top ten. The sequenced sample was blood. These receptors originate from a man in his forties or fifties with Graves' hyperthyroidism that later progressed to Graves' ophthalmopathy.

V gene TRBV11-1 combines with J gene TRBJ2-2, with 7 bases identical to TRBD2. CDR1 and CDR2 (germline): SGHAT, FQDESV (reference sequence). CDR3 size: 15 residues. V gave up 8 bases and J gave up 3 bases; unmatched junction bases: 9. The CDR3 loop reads CASGSWGGDTGELFF. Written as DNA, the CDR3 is TGTGCCAGCGGTTCTTGGGGAGGGGACACCGGGGAGCTGTTTTTT. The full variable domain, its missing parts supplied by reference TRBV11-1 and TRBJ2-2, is EAEVAQSPRYKITEKSQAVAFWCDPISGHATLYWYRQILGQGPELLVQFQDESVVDDSQLPKDRFSAERLKGVDSTLKIQPAELGDSAMYLCASGSWGGDTGELFFGEGSRLTVL.

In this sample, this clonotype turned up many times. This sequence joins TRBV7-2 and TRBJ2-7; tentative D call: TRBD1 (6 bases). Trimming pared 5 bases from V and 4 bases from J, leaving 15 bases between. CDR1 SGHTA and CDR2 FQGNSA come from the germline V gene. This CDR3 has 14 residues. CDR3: CASSLHRVGYEQYF. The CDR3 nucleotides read TGTGCCAGCAGCCTCCACAGGGTTGGGTACGAGCAGTACTTC.

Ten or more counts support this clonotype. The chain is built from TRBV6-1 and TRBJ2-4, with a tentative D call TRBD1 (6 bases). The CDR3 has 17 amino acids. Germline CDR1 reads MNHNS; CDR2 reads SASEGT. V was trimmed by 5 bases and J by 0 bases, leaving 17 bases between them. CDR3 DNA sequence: TGTGCCAGCAGTAAACTCCGGGACAACCAAGCCAAAAACATTCAGTACTTC. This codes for CASSKLRDNQAKNIQYF.

The CDR3 sequence is CASSFWMGGRNQPQHF. The DNA of the CDR3 is TGTGCCAGCAGTTTTTGGATGGGGGGACGCAATCAGCCCCAGCATTTT. V gene TRBV12-3 or TRBV12-4 combines with J gene TRBJ1-5, with D perhaps matching TRBD1 (5 bases). The CDR3 is 16 amino acids. Trimming stripped 3 bases from V and 2 bases from J, with 14 bases between.

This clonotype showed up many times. CDR3 loop: CSVEEWRRTEAFF. The CDR3, as DNA: TGCAGCGTTGAAGAATGGAGGCGGACTGAAGCTTTCTTT. This chain joins TRBV29-1 and TRBJ1-1; D not resolved. V was pared by 0 bases and J by 5 bases, with 10 bases between. In germline, CDR1 is SQVTM, CDR2 ANQGSEA. This CDR3 has 13 amino acids.

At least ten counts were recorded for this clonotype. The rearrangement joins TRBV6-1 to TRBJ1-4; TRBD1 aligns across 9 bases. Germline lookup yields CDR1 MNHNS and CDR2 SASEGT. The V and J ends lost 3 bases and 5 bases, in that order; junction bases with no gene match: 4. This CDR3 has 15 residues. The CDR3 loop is CASSDVGTGNEKLFF. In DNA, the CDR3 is TGTGCCAGCAGTGACGTCGGGACAGGGAATGAAAAACTGTTTTTT.

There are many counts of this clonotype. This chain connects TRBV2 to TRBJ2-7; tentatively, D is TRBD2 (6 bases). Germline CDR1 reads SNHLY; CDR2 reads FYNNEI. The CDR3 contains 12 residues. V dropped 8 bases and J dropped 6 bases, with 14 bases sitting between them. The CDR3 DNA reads TGTGCCAGCCGCGGAGGGATGGGCGAGCAGTACTTC. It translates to CASRGGMGEQYF.

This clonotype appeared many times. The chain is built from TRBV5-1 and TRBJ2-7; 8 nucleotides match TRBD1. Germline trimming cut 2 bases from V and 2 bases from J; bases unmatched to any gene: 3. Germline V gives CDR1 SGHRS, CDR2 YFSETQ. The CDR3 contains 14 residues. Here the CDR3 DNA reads TGCGCCAGCAGCTTTACAGGGGGACCCTACGAGCAGTACTTC. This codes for CASSFTGGPYEQYF.

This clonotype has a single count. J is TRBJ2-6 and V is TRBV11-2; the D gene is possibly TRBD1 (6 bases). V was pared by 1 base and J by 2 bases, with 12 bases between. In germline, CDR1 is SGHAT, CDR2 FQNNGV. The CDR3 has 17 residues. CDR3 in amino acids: CASSLVVGGTGANVLTF. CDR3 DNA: TGTGCCAGCAGCTTAGTGGTTGGGGGCACTGGGGCCAACGTCCTGACTTTC.